This T cell receptor (beta chain) was sequenced for a study of control samples from healthy donors and cancer patients. This clone was detected a few times. V was cut by 3 bases and J by 1 base, with 12 bases left in between. This CDR3 region has 15 residues. Germline V gives CDR1 KGHDR, CDR2 SFDVKD. Clones were sequenced by immunoSEQ multiplex PCR, and TCRdb holds only the in-frame ones, with some missing. The table includes over 150,000 clones, 91% detected once. This clonotype was sampled from a woman in her forties in good health. Material for sequencing was blood. The V and J genes are TRBV24-1 and TRBJ2-7; no firm D call. CDR3: CATSDTGPGSYEQYF. Here the CDR3 DNA reads TGTGCCACCAGTGATACTGGGCCCGGTTCCTACGAGCAGTACTTC.